This TCR beta chain emerged from a study of shared clonotypes between healthy human individuals. Study outcomes and limitations: Sequencing depth was expected to influence donor clonotype sharing.

Profiled with immunoSEQ multiplex PCR; TCRdb holds only in-frame clones, not every one. The sample holds over 2 million clones, about nine tenths seen once. The CDR3 loop spans 15 amino acids. V lost 5 bases to trimming and J lost 2 bases, with 13 bases between them. Germline assignment: CDR1 SGHAT and CDR2 FQNNGV. This clone came up a few times. Its antigen is unknown. The receptor was derived from a man between 18 and 35 years old in good health. Some clones in this sample may be carry-over from other donors' samples. This chain uses TRBV11-2 with TRBJ2-4; the D is unclear. The source material was naive CD4+ T cells from PBMCs. As for subset: CD45RA+ positively selected. CDR3 region: CASSPAPVPKNIQYF. The CDR3 region has the DNA TGTGCCAGCAGCCCCGCCCCTGTACCCAAAAACATTCAGTACTTC.